A single sample gave rise to the 20 T cell receptor beta chains below, sequenced in a study of blood T cell repertoires in COVID-19. Only in-frame clones appear in the TCRdb table, and some are missing; sequencing was by immunoSEQ multiplex PCR. Of 200,000 to 300,000 clones in the sample, 60% to 75% were seen once. Sequencing input: peripheral blood. The receptors were sampled from a woman older than 75 with acute or convalescent COVID-19.

This clone was seen a single time. V and J are TRBV18 and TRBJ1-2; D may be TRBD1 (6 bases). Trimming left V 1 base short and J 0 bases short, with 12 bases between. The length of the CDR3 is 16 residues. The germline V gene has CDR1 KGHSH and CDR2 LQKENI. CDR3 in amino acids: CASSPLGQGTNYGYTF. The CDR3 DNA reads TGTGCCAGCTCACCACTAGGGCAGGGGACTAACTATGGCTACACCTTC. The variable domain in full, with the rest retrieved from reference TRBV18 and TRBJ1-2, is NAGVMQNPRHLVRRRGQEARLRCSPMKGHSHVYWYRQLPEEGLKFMVYLQKENIIDESGMPKERFSAEFPKEGPSILRIQQVVRGDSAAYFCASSPLGQGTNYGYTFGSGTRLTVV.

The V and J genes are TRBV6-5 and TRBJ1-2; 8 bases agree with TRBD1. The V gene's germline CDR1 is MNHEY and CDR2 SVGAGI. V shed 8 bases and J 4 bases; nucleotides not matched to a gene: 9. This CDR3 contains 14 residues. The CDR3 loop reads CASAPDRDGYGYTF. CDR3 sequence (DNA): TGTGCCAGCGCACCGGACAGGGACGGCTATGGCTACACCTTC.

The V call is TRBV15, the J call TRBJ1-1; possible D gene TRBD1, 5 bases. The length of the CDR3 is 13 residues. V dropped 5 bases and J dropped 3 bases, with 10 bases sitting between them. CDR1 LNHNV and CDR2 YYDKDF come from the germline V gene (reference sequence). The CDR3 is CATSWGVYTEAFF. The CDR3 DNA is TGTGCCACCAGCTGGGGGGTCTACACTGAAGCTTTCTTT.

This clone was counted between two and nine times. The chain links TRBV7-9 to TRBJ2-1; a possible D gene is TRBD2 (5 bases). V was shortened by 2 bases and J by 4 bases, with 12 bases between the two germline ends. The CDR3 is made up of 15 amino acids. Germline V gives CDR1 SEHNR, CDR2 FQNEAQ (reference sequence). CDR3 sequence (DNA): TGTGCCAGCAGCTTATACCTAGCCGGATACAATGAGCAGTTCTTC. It is translated as CASSLYLAGYNEQFF.

The V gene is TRBV2, the J gene TRBJ2-1, with 13 bases that match TRBD2. Trimming at V came to 4 bases and at J to 0 bases, leaving 9 bases not matched to a gene. Germline CDR1 reads SNHLY; CDR2 reads FYNNEI. The CDR3 spans 19 residues. CDR3 sequence (DNA): TGTGCCAGCAGTGCGACTAGCGGGGGGCTAACTAGCTCCTACAATGAGCAGTTCTTC. Its protein product is CASSATSGGLTSSYNEQFF.

V usage is TRBV6-5 and J usage is TRBJ1-2; 10 nucleotides align to TRBD1. Trimming took 6 bases from V and 4 from J; bases not matched to a gene: 8. Germline V lookup: CDR1 MNHEY, CDR2 SVGAGI. The CDR3 extends over 15 amino acids. CDR3 in amino acids: CASSQQGQGVYGYTF. CDR3 in DNA: TGTGCCAGCAGCCAGCAAGGACAGGGGGTCTATGGCTACACCTTC.

On this clone itself: Possible read error: a much larger clone is one base away. The J gene is TRBJ2-1, the V gene TRBV4-2; 10 bases map to TRBD2. Germline trimming cut 6 bases from V and 0 bases from J; bases unmatched to any gene: 2. Germline-derived CDR1 and CDR2 are LGHNA and YNFKEQ. CDR3 size: 15 residues. Here the CDR3 DNA reads TGTGCCAGCAGGCCTAGCGGGAGCTCCTACAATGAGCAGTTCTTC. The encoded protein is CASRPSGSSYNEQFF.

V usage is TRBV6-6 and J usage is TRBJ2-7, with TRBD1 matching 9 bases. With V trimmed by 5 bases and J by 0 bases, 8 bases remained unmatched. From germline, CDR1 is MNHNY and CDR2 SVGAGI (reference sequence). CDR3 length equals 16 residues. The CDR3 is CASSKTTGGFSYEQYF. Written as DNA, the CDR3 is TGTGCCAGCAGTAAAACGACAGGGGGTTTCTCCTACGAGCAGTACTTC.

The genes are TRBV6-6 and TRBJ1-5; 7 bases agree with TRBD1. The CDR3 is 15 amino acids. The V gene end was trimmed by 2 bases and the J gene end by 4 bases; junction bases not matched to a gene: 5. Germline lookup yields CDR1 MNHNY and CDR2 SVGAGI (reference sequence). The CDR3: CASSYPGTENQPQHF. In nucleotides, the CDR3 is TGTGCCAGCAGTTACCCCGGGACAGAGAATCAGCCCCAGCATTTT.

This clone has just a few counts. This chain joins TRBV3-1 (or the pseudogene TRBV3-2) and TRBJ2-1, with 7 nucleotides matching TRBD2. Germline CDR1 LGHDT, CDR2 YNNKEL (reference sequence). The CDR3 is 15 residues long. With V trimmed by 1 base and J by 4 bases, 4 bases remained unmatched. As DNA, the CDR3 is TGTGCCAGCAGCCAAGCCCCGGGAGGATACAATGAGCAGTTCTTC. Amino acids: CASSQAPGGYNEQFF.

The chain uses TRBV2 and TRBJ1-4; 10 bases line up with TRBD1. V was clipped by 5 bases and J by 8 bases; unmatched bases: 5. This CDR3 is 14 amino acids long. CDR1 and CDR2 from the germline V gene are SNHLY and FYNNEI. Written as DNA, the CDR3 is TGTGCCAGCAGTACCGGGACAGGGGCGGAAAAACTGTTTTTT. Amino acid sequence: CASSTGTGAEKLFF.

This clone was recorded once. The rearrangement uses TRBV11-2 and TRBJ2-7, with D tentatively TRBD2 (5 bases). The V end lost 2 bases, the J end lost 4 bases, and 12 bases lay between the germline ends. CDR1 is SGHAT and CDR2 is FQNNGV in the germline V gene. This CDR3 comprises 14 residues. CDR3 DNA sequence: TGTGCCAGCAGCTTATGGGCGGGTTCTTACGAGCAGTACTTC. This codes for CASSLWAGSYEQYF.

The J gene is TRBJ1-4, the V gene TRBV12-3 or TRBV12-4; D is undetermined. The CDR3 has 12 amino acids. The V and J ends lost 3 bases and 8 bases respectively, with 7 bases between them. The CDR3 DNA reads TGTGCCAGCAGTTTTGTGACAGAAAAACTGTTTTTT. This codes for CASSFVTEKLFF.

The gene calls are TRBV5-4 and TRBJ2-2, with 8 bases aligning to TRBD1. The V and J ends lost 3 bases and 1 base, in that order; junction bases with no gene match: 5. The germline gives CDR1 SGHNT, CDR2 YYREEE (reference sequence). The CDR3 has 16 amino acids. The CDR3 DNA reads TGTGCCAGCAGCTGGGGACAGGCGGTGAACACCGGGGAGCTGTTTTTT. Translated, it gives CASSWGQAVNTGELFF.

V is TRBV7-2 and J is TRBJ1-1; the D gene is possibly TRBD1 (5 bases). CDR3 length: 14 residues. V lost 6 bases, J lost 0 bases, and 11 bases lay in between. Germline V lookup: CDR1 SGHTA, CDR2 FQGNSA. CDR3 loop: CASSLTVMNTEAFF. For the CDR3, the DNA is TGTGCCAGCAGTTTGACAGTGATGAACACTGAAGCTTTCTTT. The full variable domain, rest sourced from reference TRBV7-2 and TRBJ1-1, is GAGVSQSPSNKVTEKGKDVELRCDPISGHTALYWYRQSLGQGLEFLIYFQGNSAPDKSGLPSDRFSAERTGGSVSTLTIQRTQQEDSAVYLCASSLTVMNTEAFFGQGTRLTVV.

This clone came up once. The chain is built from TRBV19 and TRBJ1-1; TRBD1 might be the D (6 bases). V lost 9 bases and J 4 bases, leaving 21 bases between the germline ends. This CDR3 is built from 15 residues. CDR1 and CDR2 from the germline V gene are LNHDA and SQIVND (reference sequence). DNA for the CDR3: TGTGCCAGCTCACCGGGGGGCTTGACTCGCACTGAAGCTTTCTTT. Its protein is CASSPGGLTRTEAFF.

In this sample, this clone turned up a few times. The rearrangement links TRBV6-2 or TRBV6-3 to TRBJ1-5; 10 nucleotides line up with TRBD1. Germline V gene sequence: CDR1 MNHEY, CDR2 SVGEGT. The CDR3 runs to 17 residues. Unmatched junction bases numbered 8, after V lost 2 bases and J lost 4 bases. CDR3 coding DNA: TGTGCCAGCAGTTACCCCGGGACAGGGGTTTGGAATCAGCCCCAGCATTTT. Protein product: CASSYPGTGVWNQPQHF.

The chain combines TRBV19 with TRBJ2-7; D gene unclear. V was shortened by 3 bases and J by 2 bases, with 11 bases between the two germline ends. The germline V gene has CDR1 LNHDA and CDR2 SQIVND (reference sequence). This CDR3 is built from 14 residues. The CDR3 DNA reads as TGTGCCAGTAGTATGGGTCTAGGCACCTACGAGCAGTACTTC. Its protein product is CASSMGLGTYEQYF.

The chain couples TRBV7-9 to TRBJ2-2; 13 bases are shared with TRBD2. The V and J ends lost 5 bases and 9 bases, in that order; junction bases with no gene match: 9. Per germline, CDR1 SEHNR and CDR2 FQNEAQ (reference sequence). The CDR3 runs to 16 residues. CDR3 loop: CASSPGTSGVNRELFF. The CDR3 nucleotides are TGTGCCAGCAGCCCCGGGACTAGCGGGGTTAATCGGGAGCTGTTTTTT.

The rearrangement joins TRBV6-4 to TRBJ1-5, with TRBD1 identical over 12 bases. Trimming removed 4 bases from V and 7 bases from J; junction bases left unmatched: 11. Germline V gene lookup returns CDR1 MRHNA and CDR2 SNTAGT. The CDR3 consists of 17 residues. The CDR3 spells CASSVVGDRGPSQPQHF. CDR3 DNA sequence: TGTGCCAGCAGTGTAGTGGGGGACAGGGGGCCAAGCCAGCCCCAGCATTTT.